The 10 T cell receptor beta chains given below trace back to one sample, sequenced in a study of blood T cell repertoires in COVID-19. Some clones are missing from TCRdb's copy, which holds only in-frame ones; the method was immunoSEQ multiplex PCR. The sample lists under 350,000 clones, approximately 86% occurring once. The specimen sequenced was PBMCs or T cells enriched from blood (not recorded which). Source of these receptors: a woman between 35 and 50 years old with acute COVID-19.

V gene TRBV5-1 combines with J gene TRBJ2-7, with TRBD2 matching over 11 bases. The CDR3 runs 14 residues. After removal of 1 base from V and 7 bases from J, the junction contained 4 bases not matched to a gene. Germline values: CDR1 SGHRS, CDR2 YFSETQ. CDR3 sequence (DNA): TGCGCCAGCAGCTTGACTAGCGGGGGTGGGGAGCAGTACTTC. Its translation is CASSLTSGGGEQYF.

The chain carries TRBV2 and TRBJ1-2, with TRBD1 matching 9 bases. CDR1 is SNHLY and CDR2 is FYNNEI in the germline V gene. This CDR3 spans 12 amino acids. V gave up 3 bases and J gave up 9 bases; unmatched junction bases: 2. The CDR3 reads CASSEDRGRYTF. CDR3 in DNA: TGTGCCAGCAGTGAGGACAGGGGTCGCTACACCTTC.

The chain employs TRBV24-1 and TRBJ1-2; D unclear. CDR3 size: 14 residues. The V end lost 4 bases, the J end lost 2 bases, and 10 bases lay between the germline ends. In germline, CDR1 is KGHDR, CDR2 SFDVKD. CDR3 amino acids: CATSDRTQNYGYTF. The CDR3 region has the DNA TGTGCCACCAGTGACCGGACTCAGAACTATGGCTACACCTTC.

This chain links TRBV28 with TRBJ2-7, with 7 bases matching TRBD2. V gave up 4 bases and J gave up 11 bases; unmatched junction bases: 8. This CDR3 spans 12 amino acids. Germline CDR1 reads MDHEN; CDR2 reads SYDVKM. The CDR3 loop is CASSSRRGLEYF. CDR3 in DNA: TGTGCCAGCAGTTCCCGGCGGGGGTTGGAGTACTTC.

This clone was observed a handful of times. This chain joins TRBV7-2 and TRBJ2-7, with D possibly being TRBD1 (7 bases). In germline, CDR1 is SGHTA, CDR2 FQGNSA. The germline V and J ends were trimmed by 2 bases and 3 bases, with 20 bases remaining between them. The CDR3 has 17 residues. The CDR3 DNA is TGTGCCAGCAGCTTAACTTTCGGTTGGCAGGGGGGCTACGAGCAGTACTTC. This codes for CASSLTFGWQGGYEQYF.

This chain connects TRBV13 to TRBJ1-1; TRBD1 aligns across 7 bases. CDR1 is PRHDT and CDR2 is FYEKMQ in the germline V gene (reference sequence). Trimming took 5 bases from V and 1 from J; bases not matched to a gene: 7. The CDR3 covers 15 residues. The CDR3 DNA reads as TGTGCCAGCAGCGGTGGACAGGATTGGAACACTGAAGCTTTCTTT. Translated, it gives CASSGGQDWNTEAFF.

This chain uses TRBV15 with TRBJ1-2, with a possible D match to TRBD1 (6 bases). The germline V gene has CDR1 LNHNV and CDR2 YYDKDF (reference sequence). The V and J ends lost 0 bases and 8 bases respectively, with 16 bases between them. The CDR3 consists of 15 residues. The DNA for the CDR3 is TGTGCCACCAGCAGAGATCGGGCAGGGGAGAGGGGCTACACCTTC. It codes for CATSRDRAGERGYTF. Combining the CDR3 with reference TRBV15 and TRBJ1-2 gives the whole variable domain DAMVIQNPRYQVTQFGKPVTLSCSQTLNHNVMYWYQQKSSQAPKLLFHYYDKDFNNEADTPDNFQSRRPNTSFCFLDIRSPGLGDTAMYLCATSRDRAGERGYTFGSGTRLTVV.

About this clone itself: Distinct nucleotide sequences in the sample also encode this CDR3. The chain is built from TRBV7-2 and TRBJ1-2; 9 nucleotides line up with TRBD1. This CDR3 is built from 13 residues. The V gene's germline CDR1 is SGHTA and CDR2 FQGNSA. J gave up 5 bases and V 4 bases, and 2 bases lay outside the gene matches. For the CDR3, the DNA is TGTGCCAGCAGCTCGGGACAGGGATATGGCTACACCTTC. Its protein product is CASSSGQGYGYTF.

V gene TRBV5-1 combines with J gene TRBJ1-2; D not resolved. Germline lookup yields CDR1 SGHRS and CDR2 YFSETQ. This CDR3 has 13 amino acids. Trimming shortened V by 4 bases and J by 8 bases, and 15 bases separated the two germline ends. The CDR3 DNA reads as TGCGCCAGCAGCCTCAGAGACGTCGGGGGCTACACCTTC. Encoded protein: CASSLRDVGGYTF.

J is TRBJ2-5 and V is TRBV7-3; tentatively, D is TRBD2 (5 bases). The CDR3 spans 15 residues. The V gene's germline CDR1 is SGHTA and CDR2 FQGTGA. V dropped 6 bases and J dropped 5 bases, with 19 bases sitting between them. This CDR3 reads CASRLGLSTRETQYF. In DNA, the CDR3 is TGTGCCAGCAGACTAGGGCTCTCGACGAGGGAGACCCAGTACTTC. The variable domain in full, with the rest retrieved from reference TRBV7-3 and TRBJ2-5, is GAGVSQTPSNKVTEKGKYVELRCDPISGHTALYWYRQSLGQGPEFLIYFQGTGAADDSGLPNDRFFAVRPEGSVSTLKIQRTERGDSAVYLCASRLGLSTRETQYFGPGTRLLVL.